The source of this T cell receptor (beta chain) is a study of shared clonotypes between healthy human individuals. Sequencing was performed with immunoSEQ multiplex PCR; in TCRdb, only in-frame clones are kept and a portion is missing. The sample comprises millions of clones, under 95% of which are singletons, and roughly 1.7% rests with the top ten. Naive-designated CD8 cells lacked CD45RO, were positively enriched for CCR7, and omitted terminally differentiated effector memory CD45RA+ cells. V gave up 1 base and J gave up 13 bases, with 8 bases separating them. This CDR3 spans 12 amino acids. Germline CDR1 and CDR2: MGHRA and YSYEKL.

The sequenced sample was naive CD8+ T cells from PBMCs. The clonotype comes from a man aged 18 to 29 in good health. Some clones in this sample may be carry-over from other donors' samples. J is TRBJ1-6 and V is TRBV4-1, with no clear D. The CDR3 sequence is CASSQGGIPLHF. CDR3 in DNA: TGCGCCAGCAGCCAAGGCGGAATCCCCCTCCACTTT.